One and the same sample provided the 30 T cell receptor beta chains below, sequenced in a study of T cells expressing NK-cell markers. TCRdb derives one entry per CDR3 protein from the 5' RACE reads, leaving out DNA. The sample includes some 300,000 distinct CDR3 sequences. Sequenced material: blood T cells: a sorted CD56 or NKG2C T cell subset, CD4+ or CD8+ T cells, or bulk PBMC T cells (not recorded which). The receptor set was obtained from a man aged 18 to 29 in good health.

The chain joins TRBV6-5 to TRBJ2-1; TCRdb designates TRBD2, a call that cannot be tested without DNA. Germline loops: CDR1 MNHEY, CDR2 SVGAGI. The length of the CDR3 is 17 residues. The CDR3 is CASSYSPSTSGSHEQFF.

The chain employs TRBV6-1 and TRBJ1-1; TCRdb outputs TRBD1, but without DNA this stays unchecked. The CDR3 spans 13 residues. Germline V gene sequence: CDR1 MNHNS, CDR2 SASEGT. CDR3 loop: CATTGGADTEAFF.

The chain links TRBV29-1 to TRBJ2-1; the TRBD2 assignment by TCRdb is unverifiable without DNA. Germline CDR1 SQVTM, CDR2 ANQGSEA. This CDR3 spans 14 amino acids. The CDR3 loop reads CSLRLAGGNNEQFF.

The chain joins TRBV12-3 or TRBV12-4 to TRBJ2-7; TCRdb gives TRBD1 as the D gene, but with no DNA this cannot be confirmed. The CDR3 contains 12 residues. CDR3 amino acids: CPHRDGVHEQYF.

Here the CDR3 reads CASRDVTSGNTIYF. The genes are TRBV6-1 and TRBJ1-3. The CDR3 length is 14 residues. Per germline, CDR1 MNHNS and CDR2 SASEGT.

V usage is TRBV30 and J usage is TRBJ2-6; TCRdb reports TRBD1, a call that lacks DNA to check it against. The CDR3 has 17 amino acids. Germline V gene lookup returns CDR1 GTSNPN and CDR2 SVGIG (reference sequence). This chain's CDR3 is CASHGQGEYSGANVLTF.

This chain uses TRBV30 with TRBJ1-1; with no DNA, the TCRdb D assignment of TRBD1 cannot be verified. CDR1 and CDR2 (germline): GTSNPN, SVGIG (reference sequence). The CDR3 length is 14 residues. The CDR3 is CAWATGQPNTEAFF.

CDR3 sequence reads: CASSLTSANEQYF. The V and J genes are TRBV5-1 and TRBJ2-7; TCRdb's D gene call, TRBD2, goes unchecked for lack of DNA. Germline CDR1 and CDR2: SGHRS and YFSETQ. This CDR3 comprises 13 residues.

The chain couples TRBV6-2 or TRBV6-3 to TRBJ2-7; TCRdb selects TRBD1, and the lack of DNA leaves this call unchecked. The CDR3 contains 17 residues. The germline gives CDR1 MNHEY, CDR2 SVGEGT. The CDR3 sequence is CASSYGLIGTPGYEQYF.

V gene TRBV7-6 combines with J gene TRBJ2-1. The CDR3 runs to 13 residues. Germline-derived CDR1 and CDR2 are SGHVS and FNYEAQ. CDR3 protein: CASSSQTDGEQFF.

The CDR3 loop is CASSQPGTRTYEQYF. The gene calls are TRBV4-1 and TRBJ2-7; TCRdb indicates TRBD2, and absent DNA this call remains unverified. The CDR3 spans 15 residues. CDR1 is MGHRA, CDR2 YSYEKL, per germline.

The chain recombines TRBV12-3 or TRBV12-4 with TRBJ2-5; absent DNA, TCRdb's TRBD1 call cannot be checked. CDR3 length: 15 amino acids. The CDR3 sequence is CASSYGLGQQETQYF.

V gene TRBV30 combines with J gene TRBJ2-1. The germline V gene has CDR1 GTSNPN and CDR2 SVGIG (reference sequence). The CDR3 totals 16 residues. The CDR3 reads CAWSVPPGDLRDEQFF.

V is TRBV5-4 and J is TRBJ2-3; no DNA is available, so the TRBD1 call from TCRdb remains unchecked. The CDR3 runs to 14 residues. Germline V gives CDR1 SGHNT, CDR2 YYREEE (reference sequence). The CDR3 sequence is CASRADRYTDTQYF.

This chain uses TRBV20-1 with TRBJ2-2; TCRdb's D gene call, TRBD1, goes unchecked for lack of DNA. Looked up from germline, CDR1 is DFQATT and CDR2 is SNEGSKA (reference sequence). The CDR3 extends over 13 amino acids. The CDR3 spells CSAPRQGTGELFF.

The rearrangement joins TRBV20-1 to TRBJ1-1. The CDR3 runs 12 residues. The germline gives CDR1 DFQATT, CDR2 SNEGSKA (reference sequence). The CDR3 reads CSARRKNTEAFF.

This chain connects TRBV21-1 to TRBJ2-5; lacking DNA, the TRBD1 call made by TCRdb goes unchecked. TRBV21-1 is deemed a pseudogene. The CDR3 is made up of 14 amino acids. CDR3 residues: CASSARPGEKTQYF.

The chain uses TRBV20-1 and TRBJ2-5. There are 15 residues in the CDR3. CDR1 and CDR2 (germline): DFQATT, SNEGSKA (reference sequence). The CDR3 sequence: CSATVQKKPKETQYF.

CDR3 residues: CASSLYRRGLRASGSFNEQFF. The chain employs TRBV12-3 or TRBV12-4 and TRBJ2-1; TCRdb designates TRBD2, a call that cannot be tested without DNA. The CDR3 totals 21 residues.

The chain combines TRBV5-1 with TRBJ2-5; the TRBD1 assignment by TCRdb is unverifiable without DNA. CDR1 and CDR2 from the germline V gene are SGHRS and YFSETQ. This CDR3 contains 16 residues. CDR3 region: CASSGWIQRGQETQYF.

The V call is TRBV25-1, the J call TRBJ2-6. The CDR3 is 13 residues long. CDR1 is MGHDK and CDR2 is SYGVNS in the germline V gene. CDR3 in amino acids: CASKVSGANVLTF.

The rearrangement uses TRBV12-3 or TRBV12-4 and TRBJ2-1; as DNA is missing, the TRBD2 call by TCRdb cannot be tested. CDR3 length equals 13 residues. The CDR3 spells CASRVGLADERFF.

The gene calls are TRBV24-1 and TRBJ2-1; the D gene TCRdb calls, TRBD2, cannot be checked with no DNA. The CDR3 is 16 residues long. Germline CDR1 and CDR2: KGHDR and SFDVKD. The CDR3 sequence: CATSDRTSGVHFEQFF.

This chain connects TRBV3-1 to TRBJ2-6. Germline-derived CDR1 and CDR2 are LGHDT and YNNKEL (reference sequence). The CDR3 contains 15 residues. This CDR3 is CASSDTGSGANVLTF.

The chain couples TRBV12-3 or TRBV12-4 to TRBJ1-5; TCRdb lists TRBD1, though no DNA is available to test this call. The length of the CDR3 is 13 residues. The CDR3 sequence is CASQGARVQPQHF.

The genes are TRBV4-1 and TRBJ2-1; TCRdb calls TRBD2, which cannot be checked without DNA. The CDR3 is 17 amino acids. Germline CDR1 is MGHRA and CDR2 is YSYEKL. This chain's CDR3 is CASSQDKSSGSREYKFF.

V gene TRBV20-1 combines with J gene TRBJ2-3. From germline, CDR1 is DFQATT and CDR2 SNEGSKA (reference sequence). This CDR3 is 14 amino acids long. The CDR3 sequence: CSARVGLARDTQYF.

V usage is TRBV6-1 and J usage is TRBJ2-5; TCRdb indicates TRBD2, and absent DNA this call remains unverified. Germline CDR1 MNHNS, CDR2 SASEGT. The CDR3 totals 15 residues. The CDR3 spells CASSARIIRQETQYF.

The genes are TRBV6-5 and TRBJ2-5. CDR3 size: 14 residues. Germline V gene sequence: CDR1 MNHEY, CDR2 SVGAGI. CDR3 sequence: CASSYDPASPTQYF.

The chain is built from TRBV2 and TRBJ2-1; TCRdb's D call, TRBD2, is unchecked because there is no DNA. CDR1 SNHLY and CDR2 FYNNEI come from the germline V gene. The CDR3 totals 18 residues. CDR3 protein: CASSMGLAGTSFYNEQFF.